Below, one T cell receptor beta chain is given with its context. Its antigen is undetermined. This sample was included in a study of CD8+ T cells in alopecia areata. Treatment of the sample: oral pan-JAK inhibitor, 5-10 mg twice daily. Whole-study findings and limits: For patients receiving tofacitinib, scalp clonality and expanded CD8+ clones among the top 100 significantly decreased.

CDR1 SNHLY and CDR2 FYNNEI come from the germline V gene. This CDR3 spans 15 amino acids. Trimming took off 1 base at V and 9 bases at J, with 16 bases between the two ends. Following extraction, RNA underwent reverse transcription to cDNA, which served as the sequencing template. Method: immunoSEQ multiplex PCR; TCRdb's copy keeps in-frame clones and lacks some. The sample lists 210,000 or so clones, approximately 65% occurring once. Here the sequenced sample was CD4+ T cells sorted from blood, taken at roughly week 45, from a patient treated with tofacitinib. This clonotype originated in a human donor with alopecia areata. The chain is built from TRBV2 and TRBJ1-5; no firm D call. In DNA form, the CDR3 reads TGTGCCAGCAGTGAAGTAGGCTTCACGGAGCGGCCCCAGCATTTT. Its protein product is CASSEVGFTERPQHF.